This T cell receptor (beta chain) was identified in a study of OX40 agonist ivuxolimab in advanced cancers. The data were produced by immunoSEQ multiplex PCR, yet TCRdb's version contains in-frame clones alone and is incomplete. Here the sample spans about 80,000 clones, 65% to 90% being singletons. This clone was seen once. Germline values: CDR1 GTSNPN, CDR2 SVGIG (reference sequence). Trimming removed 2 bases at V and 4 bases at J, with 20 bases between. The CDR3 loop spans 16 amino acids. People who had autoimmune disease history or systemic immunosuppression were excluded. This TCR was recovered from an adult with an advanced solid tumor such as melanoma, head and neck, liver or kidney cancer. V gene TRBV30 combines with J gene TRBJ1-2; perhaps TRBD1 as D (5 bases). The material sequenced was CD4+ or CD8+ T cells sorted from blood, taken in a trial of the OX40 agonist ivuxolimab. The CDR3 bases are TGTGCCTGGAGTAGGGGTCTTGGTCAGGCTCTCTATGGCTACACCTTC. It codes for CAWSRGLGQALYGYTF. Full variable domain (rest looked up from reference TRBV30 and TRBJ1-2): SQTIHQWPATLVQPVGSPLSLECTVEGTSNPNLYWYRQAAGRGLQLLFYSVGIGQISSEVPQNLSASRPQDRQFILSSKKLLLSDSGFYLCAWSRGLGQALYGYTFGSGTRLTVV.